These T cell receptor beta chains were read from a single sample in a study of control samples from healthy donors and cancer patients. The data were produced by immunoSEQ multiplex PCR, yet TCRdb's version contains in-frame clones alone and is incomplete. The data hold 150,000 to 200,000 clones, with 90% to 95% observed a single time. Material: blood. Receptors originate from a woman in her fifties or sixties in good health. The CDR3 runs from the conserved cysteine through the conserved F or W. The order of the fields is J gene, clone size, V gene, D gene, CDR3 protein, CDR3 DNA. D genes are given only for firm matches. For some rows the clone size is stated as once, few or many, or as a class when expanded; others skip it.

>TRBJ1-1|NA|TRBV7-2|TRBD1
CASSLVGTGMNTEAFF
TGTGCCAGCAGCTTAGTGGGGACAGGGATGAACACTGAAGCTTTCTTT
>TRBJ1-5|NA|TRBV6-1|NA
CASSDRSRNQPQHF
TGTGCCAGCAGTGACAGATCCCGCAATCAGCCCCAGCATTTT
>TRBJ1-2|NA|TRBV4-1|NA
CASSQAGTTQRGYTF
TGCGCCAGCAGCCAAGCTGGGACAACTCAACGGGGCTACACCTTC
>TRBJ1-2|NA|TRBV2|TRBD1
CASSTPGQGDNYGYTF
TGTGCCAGCAGTACCCCGGGACAGGGGGATAACTATGGCTACACCTTC
>TRBJ2-2|NA|TRBV4-2|TRBD2
CASSQPGLAGGPGTGELFF
TGTGCCAGCAGCCAACCGGGACTAGCGGGGGGGCCTGGCACCGGGGAGCTGTTTTTT
>TRBJ2-3|NA|TRBV19|NA
CASSIEPGRYTDTQYF
TGTGCCAGTAGTATAGAACCGGGACGGTACACAGATACGCAGTATTTT
>TRBJ1-6|NA|TRBV7-9|TRBD1
CASREKGQLVSPLHF
TGTGCCAGCAGAGAAAAGGGACAGTTAGTATCACCCCTCCACTTT
>TRBJ2-3|NA|TRBV4-2|NA
CASSQSPSEITDTQYF
TGTGCCAGCAGCCAATCGCCTAGCGAGATCACAGATACGCAGTATTTT
>TRBJ2-1|NA|TRBV5-1|NA
CASSLHPGYNEQFF
TGCGCCAGCAGCCTTCACCCTGGTTACAATGAGCAGTTCTTC
>TRBJ1-5|NA|TRBV6-2/TRBV6-3|TRBD1
CASSARQGPNQPQHF
TGTGCCAGCAGCGCTCGACAGGGCCCAAATCAGCCCCAGCATTTT
>TRBJ1-2|NA|TRBV6-5|NA
CASSGLVGVSGYTF
TGTGCCAGCAGCGGCTTGGTGGGAGTTAGTGGCTACACCTTC
>TRBJ2-7|NA|TRBV6-5|NA
CASSPGGPPYEQYF
TGTGCCAGCAGCCCAGGGGGGCCCCCCTACGAGCAGTACTTC
>TRBJ1-5|NA|TRBV6-9|TRBD1
CANPLQGARATQPQHF
TGTGCCAACCCCTTACAGGGGGCCCGGGCGACCCAGCCCCAGCATTTT
>TRBJ1-3|NA|TRBV4-2|NA
CASSQDRVSGNTIYF
TGTGCCAGCAGCCAAGATAGGGTTTCTGGAAACACCATATATTTT
>TRBJ2-2|NA|TRBV4-1|NA
CASSQDEARLNTGELFF
TGCGCCAGCAGCCAAGACGAGGCACGGCTGAACACCGGGGAGCTGTTTTTT
>TRBJ2-3|NA|TRBV5-6|NA
CASSPEPPWTTSDTDTQYF
TGTGCCAGCAGCCCTGAGCCCCCTTGGACTACTAGTGACACAGATACGCAGTATTTT
>TRBJ1-5|NA|TRBV28|TRBD1
CATQDRGGKPQHF
TGTGCCACCCAGGACAGGGGAGGTAAGCCCCAGCATTTT
>TRBJ1-4|NA|TRBV4-3|NA
CASSQDHEPGDGGF
TGCGCCAGCAGCCAAGATCATGAGCCGGGGGATGGGGGGTTT
>TRBJ2-3|NA|TRBV9|TRBD2
CASSVAMASGATDTQYF
TGTGCCAGCAGCGTAGCTATGGCTAGCGGGGCTACAGATACGCAGTATTTT
>TRBJ2-7|NA|TRBV5-1|TRBD1
CASSLLPSLRTGPYYEQYF
TGCGCCAGCAGCTTGCTGCCCTCTCTCAGGACAGGACCTTACTACGAGCAGTACTTC
>TRBJ1-2|NA|TRBV5-1|NA
CASSLVGSNYGYTF
TGCGCCAGCAGCTTGGTTGGCTCTAACTATGGCTACACCTTC
>TRBJ2-2|NA|TRBV6-5|NA
CASSWTLEAGELFF
TGTGCCAGCAGTTGGACACTGGAGGCCGGGGAGCTGTTTTTT
>TRBJ1-1|few|TRBV7-3|NA
CASSSNPGRRTEAFF
TGTGCCAGCAGCTCAAATCCGGGTAGGAGGACTGAAGCTTTCTTT
>TRBJ1-1|NA|TRBV5-1|NA
CASSLLGGTEAFF
TGCGCCAGCAGCTTGCTCGGGGGGACTGAAGCTTTCTTT
>TRBJ1-2|NA|TRBV12-3/TRBV12-4|TRBD1
CASRGQTNYGYTF
TGTGCCAGCAGGGGACAGACCAACTATGGCTACACCTTC
>TRBJ1-1|NA|TRBV29-1|NA
CSVVGTEAFF
TGCAGCGTTGTAGGCACTGAAGCTTTCTTT
>TRBJ1-6|NA|TRBV9|NA
CASSVGGSSYNSPLHF
TGTGCCAGCAGCGTAGGGGGCAGCTCCTATAATTCACCCCTCCACTTT
>TRBJ2-7|once|TRBV18|NA
CASSPVTEIYEQYF
TGTGCCAGCTCACCAGTTACGGAGATCTACGAGCAGTACTTC
>TRBJ1-4|NA|TRBV5-1|NA
CASSFLSATNEKLFF
TGCGCCAGCAGCTTCCTCAGTGCAACTAATGAAAAACTGTTTTTT
>TRBJ2-7|NA|TRBV7-2|TRBD1
CASSLAGQGAWNEQYF
TGTGCCAGCAGCTTAGCGGGACAGGGGGCCTGGAACGAGCAGTACTTC
>TRBJ1-2|NA|TRBV12-5|TRBD1
CASGLVQGAGGYTF
TGTGCTAGTGGTTTGGTCCAGGGGGCTGGCGGCTACACCTTC
>TRBJ2-1|NA|TRBV18|TRBD1
CASSPRDREWVYEQFF
TGTGCCAGCTCACCACGAGACAGGGAATGGGTCTATGAGCAGTTCTTC
>TRBJ2-2|NA|TRBV19|TRBD2
CASSIAGGLLTGELFF
TGTGCCAGTAGTATCGCGGGGGGGCTCCTCACCGGGGAGCTGTTTTTT
>TRBJ2-3|NA|TRBV3-1/TRBV3-2|NA
CASSPPGTSDTQYF
TGTGCCAGCAGCCCACCCGGGACAAGTGATACGCAGTATTTT
>TRBJ1-4|NA|TRBV6-4|TRBD1
CASSDRTGPNEKLFF
TGTGCCAGCAGTGACCGGACAGGGCCTAATGAAAAACTGTTTTTT
>TRBJ2-1|NA|TRBV7-9|TRBD2
CASSPRLAGAGLQFF
TGTGCCAGCAGCCCCCGACTAGCGGGGGCCGGATTGCAGTTCTTC
>TRBJ2-5|NA|TRBV7-7|TRBD1
CASSRTGLQETQYF
TGTGCTAGCAGCCGGACAGGGCTCCAAGAGACCCAGTACTTC
>TRBJ1-2|NA|TRBV9|TRBD1
CASSASGGQNYGYTF
TGTGCCAGCAGCGCAAGCGGGGGACAGAACTATGGCTACACCTTC
>TRBJ1-2|NA|TRBV4-1|NA
CASSQDRGFDMYYGYTF
TGCGCCAGCAGCCAAGATCGAGGTTTTGACATGTACTATGGCTACACCTTC
>TRBJ2-5|NA|TRBV11-2|TRBD1
CASSSYRGRRETQYF
TGTGCCAGCAGCTCTTACAGGGGGCGAAGGGAGACCCAGTACTTC
>TRBJ1-1|NA|TRBV5-1|NA
CASKWENTEAFF
TGCGCCAGCAAATGGGAGAACACTGAAGCTTTCTTT
>TRBJ1-1|NA|TRBV7-2|NA
CASSAQGDTEAFF
TGTGCCAGCAGCGCACAAGGGGACACTGAAGCTTTCTTT
>TRBJ2-1|NA|TRBV14|TRBD1
CASSPKPGQGSYNEQFF
TGTGCCAGCAGCCCTAAACCGGGACAGGGATCCTACAATGAGCAGTTCTTC